Following are 6 T cell receptor beta chains from one sample sequenced in a study of cytomegalovirus exposure and HLA in healthy donors. The PCR ran on 60 Vbeta and 13 Jbeta primers. Libraries were prepared by immunoSEQ multiplex PCR; TCRdb keeps only in-frame clonotypes and omits some of them. This sample yields 100,000 or so clones, of which approximately 80% are seen a single time; roughly 1.2% belongs to the top ten. Source material: PBMCs. These receptors originate from a man aged 25-45 years in good health and CMV-seronegative.

The chain employs TRBV30 and TRBJ2-7, with D perhaps matching TRBD2 (6 bases). V shed 3 bases and J shed 2 bases, with 11 bases lying between them. CDR1 and CDR2 from the germline V gene are GTSNPN and SVGIG (reference sequence). The CDR3 spans 13 residues. The CDR3 coding sequence is TGTGCCTGGAGCCCGGGGGTGGCCTACGAGCAGTACTTC. Its translation is CAWSPGVAYEQYF.

The chain combines TRBV5-1 with TRBJ1-2; D gene unclear. Germline V gives CDR1 SGHRS, CDR2 YFSETQ. The CDR3 spans 14 residues. The V end lost 5 bases, the J end lost 2 bases, and 13 bases lay between the germline ends. CDR3: CASSIRALNYGYTF. In DNA, the CDR3 is TGCGCCAGCAGTATCCGAGCCTTAAACTATGGCTACACCTTC.

This chain uses TRBV9 with TRBJ2-7; D uncertain. V lost 0 bases to trimming and J lost 0 bases, with 10 bases between them. Germline V lookup: CDR1 SGDLS, CDR2 YYNGEE. This CDR3 has 15 amino acids. CDR3 loop: CASSVGSALSYEQYF. CDR3 coding DNA: TGTGCCAGCAGCGTAGGAAGCGCCCTCTCCTACGAGCAGTACTTC.

The J gene is TRBJ2-5, the V gene TRBV28, with D possibly being TRBD1 (6 bases). Germline V gene lookup returns CDR1 MDHEN and CDR2 SYDVKM. This CDR3 contains 18 residues. V lost 5 bases and J 2 bases, leaving 24 bases between the germline ends. In DNA, the CDR3 is TGTGCCAGCAGTCAACCCTGGGACACCGGCGGGCTTCAAGAGACCCAGTACTTC. Its translation: CASSQPWDTGGLQETQYF.

This clone was counted between two and nine times. V usage is TRBV5-6 and J usage is TRBJ1-6, with TRBD1 identical over 8 bases. From germline, CDR1 is SGHDT and CDR2 YYEEEE. This CDR3 is 14 amino acids long. The ends lost 3 bases at V and 9 bases at J; junction bases unmatched: 5. CDR3 residues: CASSWGQVGSPLHF. The CDR3 DNA follows: TGTGCCAGCAGCTGGGGACAGGTGGGTTCACCCCTCCACTTT. The variable domain in full, with the rest retrieved from reference TRBV5-6 and TRBJ1-6, is DAGVTQSPTHLIKTRGQQVTLRCSPKSGHDTVSWYQQALGQGPQFIFQYYEEEERQRGNFPDRFSGHQFPNYSSELNVNALLLGDSALYLCASSWGQVGSPLHFGNGTRLTVT.

In this sample, this clone turned up a few times. The chain uses TRBV6-5 and TRBJ1-6; a possible D gene is TRBD1 (6 bases). V was shortened by 7 bases and J by 8 bases, with 12 bases between the two germline ends. Germline V CDR1 and CDR2: MNHEY, SVGAGI. The CDR3 is made up of 13 amino acids. The CDR3 coding sequence is TGTGCCAGCACCGAAAACAGGGATTCACCCCTCCACTTT. Translation: CASTENRDSPLHF.